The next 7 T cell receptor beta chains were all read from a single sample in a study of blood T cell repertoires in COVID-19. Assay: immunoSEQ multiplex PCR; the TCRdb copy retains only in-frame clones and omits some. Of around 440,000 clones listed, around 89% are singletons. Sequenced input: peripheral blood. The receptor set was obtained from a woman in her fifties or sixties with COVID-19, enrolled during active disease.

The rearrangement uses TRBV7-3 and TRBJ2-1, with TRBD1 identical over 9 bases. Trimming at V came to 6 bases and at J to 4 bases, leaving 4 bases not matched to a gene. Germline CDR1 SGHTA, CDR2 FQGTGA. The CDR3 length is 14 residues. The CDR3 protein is CASRQGAEYNEQFF. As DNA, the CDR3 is TGTGCCAGCAGACAGGGGGCCGAATACAATGAGCAGTTCTTC.

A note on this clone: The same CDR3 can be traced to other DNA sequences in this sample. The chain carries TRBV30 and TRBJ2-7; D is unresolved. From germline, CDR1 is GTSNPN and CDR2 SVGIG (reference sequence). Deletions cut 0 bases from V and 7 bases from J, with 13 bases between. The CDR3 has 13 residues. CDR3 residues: CAWSVRGVGEQYF. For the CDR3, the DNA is TGTGCCTGGAGTGTACGAGGCGTCGGGGAGCAGTACTTC. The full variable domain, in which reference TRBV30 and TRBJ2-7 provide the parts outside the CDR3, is SQTIHQWPATLVQPVGSPLSLECTVEGTSNPNLYWYRQAAGRGLQLLFYSVGIGQISSEVPQNLSASRPQDRQFILSSKKLLLSDSGFYLCAWSVRGVGEQYFGPGTRLTVT.

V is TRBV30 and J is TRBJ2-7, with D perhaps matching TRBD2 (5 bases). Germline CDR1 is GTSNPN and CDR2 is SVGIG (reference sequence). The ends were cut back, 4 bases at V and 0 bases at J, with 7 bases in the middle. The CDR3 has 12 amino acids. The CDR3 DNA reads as TGTGCCTGGACGGGGAACTCCTACGAGCAGTACTTC. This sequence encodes CAWTGNSYEQYF.

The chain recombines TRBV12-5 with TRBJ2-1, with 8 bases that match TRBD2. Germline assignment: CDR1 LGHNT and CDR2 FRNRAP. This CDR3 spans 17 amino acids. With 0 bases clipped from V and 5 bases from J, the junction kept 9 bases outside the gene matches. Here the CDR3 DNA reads TGTGCTAGTGGTTTGGTACGGACTAGCTCCAGTAACAATGAGCAGTTCTTC. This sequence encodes CASGLVRTSSSNNEQFF.

The CDR3 DNA reads as TGTGCCAGCAGTGAAGAGACTAGCGGGGGGATGGAAGAGACCCAGTACTTC. It specifies CASSEETSGGMEETQYF. The gene calls are TRBV6-1 and TRBJ2-5, with 13 bases matching TRBD2. Germline V gene sequence: CDR1 MNHNS, CDR2 SASEGT. V lost 1 base to trimming and J lost 3 bases; unmatched junction nucleotides: 5. The length of the CDR3 is 17 residues.

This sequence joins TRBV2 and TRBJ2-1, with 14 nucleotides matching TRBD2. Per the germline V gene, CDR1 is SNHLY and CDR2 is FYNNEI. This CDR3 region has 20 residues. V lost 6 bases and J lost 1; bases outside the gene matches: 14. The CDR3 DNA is TGTGCCAGCAGCCCAGGGGTGGGACTAGCGGGGGCTACATCCTACAATGAGCAGTTCTTC. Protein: CASSPGVGLAGATSYNEQFF.

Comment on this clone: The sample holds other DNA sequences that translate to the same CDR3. CDR3: CASRGGRNQPQHF. CDR3 coding DNA: TGTGCCAGCAGAGGAGGACGGAATCAGCCCCAGCATTTT. The rearrangement joins TRBV12-3 or TRBV12-4 to TRBJ1-5; no clear D gene. This CDR3 comprises 13 residues. With 6 bases removed from V and 4 bases from J, the gap between germline ends came to 10 bases.